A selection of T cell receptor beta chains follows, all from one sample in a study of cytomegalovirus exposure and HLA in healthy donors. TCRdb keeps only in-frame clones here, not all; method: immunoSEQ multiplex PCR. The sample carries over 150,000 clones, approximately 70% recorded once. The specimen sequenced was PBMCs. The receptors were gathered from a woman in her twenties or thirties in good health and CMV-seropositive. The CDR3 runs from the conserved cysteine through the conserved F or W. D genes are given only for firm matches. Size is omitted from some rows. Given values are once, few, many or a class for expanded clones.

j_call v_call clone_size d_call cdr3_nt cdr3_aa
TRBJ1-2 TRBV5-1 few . TGCGCCAGCAGATCGGGGGTGAGCTATGGCTACACCTTC CASRSGVSYGYTF
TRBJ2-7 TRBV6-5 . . TGTGCCTCAAGATCTCCAGACACGAGCTCCTACGAGCAGTACTTC CASRSPDTSSYEQYF
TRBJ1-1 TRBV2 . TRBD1 TGTGCCAGCAGTCTGCTCCGGGACAGGGCTGAAGCTTTCTTT CASSLLRDRAEAFF
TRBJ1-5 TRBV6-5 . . TGTGCCAGCGGTGCCGGGTCTAGGCCCCAGCATTTT CASGAGSRPQHF
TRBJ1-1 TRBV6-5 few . TGTGCCAGCAGCCACCCGGTTGATTCTGAAGCTTTCTTT CASSHPVDSEAFF
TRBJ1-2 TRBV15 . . TGTGCCACCAGCAGAGAAAGGGCGGGAGGCTACACCTTC CATSRERAGGYTF
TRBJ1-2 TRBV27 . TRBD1 TGTGCCAGCAGTTTAAGTTTCGCGGACAGGGGAAGACATGGCTACACCTTC CASSLSFADRGRHGYTF
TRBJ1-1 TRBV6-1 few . TGTGCCAGCAGTGTCCAACGGCGGCGGGAAGCTTTCTTT CASSVQRRREAFF
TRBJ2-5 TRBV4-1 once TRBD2 TGCGCCAGCAGCCATGACCGGACTAGCGGGAAAGAGACCCAGTACTTC CASSHDRTSGKETQYF
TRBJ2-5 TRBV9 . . TGTGCCAGCAGCGCCACGGGACTCTCGGGGGAGACCCAGTACTTC CASSATGLSGETQYF
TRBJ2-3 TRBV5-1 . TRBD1 TGCGCCAGCAGCCCCCGGGACAGGAGCACAGATACGCAGTATTTT CASSPRDRSTDTQYF
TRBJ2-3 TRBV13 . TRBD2 TGTGCCAGCACAAAAACCTGGCGGGAGGCCACAGATACGCAGTATTTT CASTKTWREATDTQYF
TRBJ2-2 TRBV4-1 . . TGCGCCAGCAGCCAACACCTACCCACCGGGGAGCTGTTTTTT CASSQHLPTGELFF
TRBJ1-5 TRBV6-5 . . TGTGCCAGCAGCCCAACAGGGAATCAGCCCCAGCATTTT CASSPTGNQPQHF
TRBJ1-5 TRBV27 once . TGTGCCAGCAGTTTTGGTGGGGGGGTAGATCAGCCCCAGCATTTT CASSFGGGVDQPQHF
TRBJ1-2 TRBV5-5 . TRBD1 TGTGCCAGCAGCCAGGGGGTCGAGGACTATGGCTACACCTTC CASSQGVEDYGYTF
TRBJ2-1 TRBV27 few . TGTGCCAGCAGTAGTGTGGGCGGGATCTACAATGAGCAGTTCTTC CASSSVGGIYNEQFF
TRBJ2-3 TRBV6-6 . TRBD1 TGTGCCAGCAGCCACCAGACAGGGGTCACAGATACGCAGTATTTT CASSHQTGVTDTQYF
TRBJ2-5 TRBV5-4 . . TGTGCCAGCAGCTTGGCGGGAAGGGGGGGCCAAGAGACCCAGTACTTC CASSLAGRGGQETQYF
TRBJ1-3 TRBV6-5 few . TGTGCCAGCAGTACTCGGGGGGGAGACGGAAACACCATATATTTT CASSTRGGDGNTIYF
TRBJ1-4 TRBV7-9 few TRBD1 TGTGCCAGCAGCTTGGGCGGACAGGGCGATAATGAAAAACTGTTTTTT CASSLGGQGDNEKLFF
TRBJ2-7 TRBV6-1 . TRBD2 TGTGCCAGCAGTGGTCGCAGCGGGGGGGGAGGCGAGCAGTACTTC CASSGRSGGGGEQYF
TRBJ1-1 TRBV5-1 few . TGCGCCAGCAGCTTGGAGGGGGTTCGAAGGAGCACTGAAGCTTTCTTT CASSLEGVRRSTEAFF
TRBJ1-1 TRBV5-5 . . TGTGCCAGCAGCTTGGCAGGGCGGAGCACTGAAGCTTTCTTT CASSLAGRSTEAFF
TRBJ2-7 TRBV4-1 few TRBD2 TGCGCCAGCAGCCAGACGTTGACTAGCGGGAGCCGCGAGCAGTACTTC CASSQTLTSGSREQYF
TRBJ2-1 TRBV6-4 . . TGTGCCAGCAGTGAATTTCCGCTCCCGCGTAGCTCCTACAATGAGCAGTTCTTC CASSEFPLPRSSYNEQFF
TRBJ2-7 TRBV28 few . TGTGCCAGCAGTCTCTTTAACGAGCAGTACTTC CASSLFNEQYF
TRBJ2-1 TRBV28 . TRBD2 TGTGCCAGCAGTTTAGACATAGCGGGAGGGCCCCATGAGCAGTTCTTC CASSLDIAGGPHEQFF
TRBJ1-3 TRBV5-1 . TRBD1 TGCGCCAGCAGCACCAGACAGGGTTCTGGAAACACCATATATTTT CASSTRQGSGNTIYF
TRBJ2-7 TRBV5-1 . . TGCGCCAGCAGCTTGAAACAGGGAGGGTACGAGCAGTACTTC CASSLKQGGYEQYF
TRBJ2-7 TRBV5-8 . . TGTGCCAGCAGCCAGGACAGAACCTCGGGAAAAGAGCAGTACTTC CASSQDRTSGKEQYF
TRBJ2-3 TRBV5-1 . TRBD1 TGCGCCAGCAGCCAAGGACAGGTTAGCACAGATACGCAGTATTTT CASSQGQVSTDTQYF
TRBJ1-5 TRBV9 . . TGTGCCAGCAGCGTAGATGGGGCGGTAGACCAGCCCCAGCATTTT CASSVDGAVDQPQHF
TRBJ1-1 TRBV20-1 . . TGCAGTGAAGACACAAACACTGAAGCTTTCTTT CSEDTNTEAFF
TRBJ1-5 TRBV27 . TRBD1 TGTGCCAGCAGTTTCGGAAGAGACCGGGACAGGGATTGGCATTTT CASSFGRDRDRDWHF
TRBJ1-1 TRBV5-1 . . TGCGCCAGCAGCTTCCAAATACCAGGTGACACTGAAGCTTTCTTT CASSFQIPGDTEAFF
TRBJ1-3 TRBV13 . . TGTGCCAGCAGCAACAGGGACGAGAGGAACACCATATATTTT CASSNRDERNTIYF
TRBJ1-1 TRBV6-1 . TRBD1 TGTGCCAGCAGTGAATTAGGGGGCGGACTGAACACTGAAGCTTTCTTT CASSELGGGLNTEAFF
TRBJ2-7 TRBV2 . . TGTGCCAGCATATTTCTTGCGGGGAATTACGAGCAGTACTTC CASIFLAGNYEQYF
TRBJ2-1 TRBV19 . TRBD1 TGTGCCAGTAGTTTAGGACAGGGGGCCTTAGATGAGCAGTTCTTC CASSLGQGALDEQFF
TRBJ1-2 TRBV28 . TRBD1 TGTGCCAGCAGCAGAACCGGGACAGGGGTACGGTATGGCTACACCTTC CASSRTGTGVRYGYTF
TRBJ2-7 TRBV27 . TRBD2 TGTGCCAGCAGTTTAGGGTCTGGGGGGGACTACGAGCAGTACTTC CASSLGSGGDYEQYF
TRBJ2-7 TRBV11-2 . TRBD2 TGTGCCAGCACCGACACGACTAGCGGAATTTCCTACGAGCAGTACTTC CASTDTTSGISYEQYF
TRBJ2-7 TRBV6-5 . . TGTGCCAGCAGTCAAGGAGGGCATGAGCAGTACTTC CASSQGGHEQYF
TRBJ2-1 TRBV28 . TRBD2 TGTGCCAGCAGTCCGACGGTAGCGGGAGGGCGCGAGCAGTTCTTC CASSPTVAGGREQFF
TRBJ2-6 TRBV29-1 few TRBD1 TGCAGCGTTGCGGGACAGGCAAACTCTGGGGCCAACGTCCTGACTTTC CSVAGQANSGANVLTF
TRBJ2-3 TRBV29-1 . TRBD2 TGCAGCGTCACTAGCGGGAGTATAGATACGCAGTATTTT CSVTSGSIDTQYF